The 18 T cell receptor beta chains in this list originate from one sample, sequenced in a study of cytomegalovirus exposure and HLA in healthy donors. TCRdb's table, derived via immunoSEQ multiplex PCR, lists solely in-frame clones and lacks some. The sample has about 120,000 clones; more than 75% are singletons. The sample consisted of PBMCs. These receptors were taken from a woman aged 25 to 39 in good health and CMV-seronegative.

V and J are TRBV27 and TRBJ2-7; the D gene is possibly TRBD2 (5 bases). The CDR3 is made up of 16 amino acids. The V end was cut by 4 bases, the J end by 6 bases, with 22 bases between. Germline lookup yields CDR1 MNHEY and CDR2 SMNVEV (reference sequence). The CDR3 coding sequence is TGTGCCAGCAGTTCCCGCGGTATTCGAGGGCACGTCGAGCAGTACTTC. Translating gives CASSSRGIRGHVEQYF.

The V call is TRBV6-5, the J call TRBJ1-2, with 10 nucleotides matching TRBD1. This CDR3 spans 14 amino acids. After removal of 0 bases from V and 8 bases from J, the junction contained 3 bases not matched to a gene. CDR1 is MNHEY, CDR2 SVGAGI, per germline. The CDR3 protein is CASSYSGTGVGYTF. The CDR3 DNA reads TGTGCCAGCAGTTACTCCGGGACAGGGGTCGGCTACACCTTC.

The chain employs TRBV6-6 and TRBJ1-3; 7 nucleotides align to TRBD1. The V gene end was trimmed by 2 bases and the J gene end by 0 bases; junction bases not matched to a gene: 4. Germline V gives CDR1 MNHNY, CDR2 SVGAGI (reference sequence). The CDR3 runs 16 residues. DNA of the CDR3: TGTGCCAGCAGTTACGTACAGGGGCACTCTGGAAACACCATATATTTT. Translated, it gives CASSYVQGHSGNTIYF.

This chain joins TRBV4-1 and TRBJ1-4; 7 bases agree with TRBD1. After removal of 0 bases from V and 5 bases from J, the junction contained 9 bases not matched to a gene. CDR1 MGHRA and CDR2 YSYEKL come from the germline V gene. This CDR3 is built from 17 residues. The CDR3 sequence: CASSQDAGQNPNEKLFF. DNA of the CDR3: TGCGCCAGCAGCCAAGATGCGGGACAGAACCCGAATGAAAAACTGTTTTTT.

The chain uses TRBV4-1 and TRBJ2-1; D is perhaps TRBD1 (5 bases). V shed 1 base and J shed 4 bases, with 8 bases lying between them. This CDR3 has 14 residues. Germline CDR1 is MGHRA and CDR2 is YSYEKL. The CDR3 DNA sequence: TGCGCCAGCAGCCAAGTGACAGATTACAATGAGCAGTTCTTC. Its protein is CASSQVTDYNEQFF.

The chain combines TRBV7-2 with TRBJ1-1; 9 nucleotides match TRBD1. The CDR3 runs 14 residues. Germline CDR1 SGHTA, CDR2 FQGNSA. Germline trimming cut 6 bases from V and 1 base from J; bases unmatched to any gene: 3. CDR3 sequence reads: CASSWGQGNTEAFF. The CDR3 DNA reads TGTGCCAGCAGTTGGGGACAGGGGAACACTGAAGCTTTCTTT.

The chain is built from TRBV7-2 and TRBJ2-1; 11 bases fit TRBD2. V was clipped by 10 bases and J by 4 bases; unmatched bases: 6. This CDR3 spans 14 amino acids. Germline V CDR1 and CDR2: SGHTA, FQGNSA. The CDR3 here is CATTLAGGYNEQFF. Here the CDR3 DNA reads TGTGCCACAACCCTAGCGGGGGGATACAATGAGCAGTTCTTC.

The V and J genes are TRBV15 and TRBJ1-2; TRBD1 aligns across 7 bases. This CDR3 comprises 15 residues. The germline V gene encodes CDR1 LNHNV and CDR2 YYDKDF (reference sequence). With V trimmed by 0 bases and J by 7 bases, 8 bases remained unmatched. The CDR3 coding sequence is TGTGCCACCAGCAGAGATCGGTCAGGGGGAGGTGGCTACACCTTC. Encoded protein: CATSRDRSGGGGYTF. Full variable domain (remainder filled in from reference TRBV15 and TRBJ1-2): DAMVIQNPRYQVTQFGKPVTLSCSQTLNHNVMYWYQQKSSQAPKLLFHYYDKDFNNEADTPDNFQSRRPNTSFCFLDIRSPGLGDTAMYLCATSRDRSGGGGYTFGSGTRLTVV.

The sample holds a few counts of this clone. V gene TRBV7-6 combines with J gene TRBJ2-5, with a tentative D call TRBD2 (7 bases). Germline V gene sequence: CDR1 SGHVS, CDR2 FNYEAQ. Trimming took 2 bases from V and 5 from J, leaving 18 bases between them. There are 16 residues in the CDR3. CDR3 sequence reads: CASSLLGGGGMETQYF. In nucleotides, the CDR3 is TGTGCCAGCAGCTTATTAGGGGGGGGCGGGATGGAGACCCAGTACTTC.

CDR3 amino acids: CASSLVGGRNNEKLFF. CDR3 nucleotides: TGTGCCAGCAGCTTAGTTGGAGGGCGGAATAATGAAAAACTGTTTTTT. The chain recombines TRBV7-6 with TRBJ1-4; no definite D call. Trimming took off 1 base at V and 4 bases at J, with 13 bases between the two ends. The CDR3 is made up of 16 amino acids. Germline lookup yields CDR1 SGHVS and CDR2 FNYEAQ.

The chain is built from TRBV5-4 and TRBJ2-5, with TRBD1 as a possible D gene (5 bases). Trimming took off 1 base at V and 5 bases at J, with 12 bases between the two ends. The germline CDR1 and CDR2 sequences are SGHNT and YYREEE (reference sequence). This CDR3 has 14 amino acids. In nucleotides, the CDR3 is TGTGCCAGCAGCTTGTTGGGGCGAAGGGAGACCCAGTACTTC. This codes for CASSLLGRRETQYF.

The V gene is TRBV5-1, the J gene TRBJ2-1, with TRBD2 matching over 8 bases. This CDR3 is 15 amino acids long. CDR1 is SGHRS and CDR2 is YFSETQ in the germline V gene. The J segment lost 5 bases and the V segment lost 0 bases, leaving 4 bases of the junction unmatched. CDR3 sequence (DNA): TGCGCCAGCAGCTTGGAACTAGCGGTTAACAATGAGCAGTTCTTC. Amino acid sequence: CASSLELAVNNEQFF.

The rearrangement joins TRBV7-3 to TRBJ2-5; tentatively, D is TRBD1 (5 bases). The length of the CDR3 is 15 residues. The germline V gene encodes CDR1 SGHTA and CDR2 FQGTGA. V lost 3 bases, J lost 5 bases, and 16 bases lay in between. CDR3 protein: CASSFQQGARETQYF. The CDR3 DNA reads TGTGCCAGCAGCTTTCAACAAGGGGCTAGGGAGACCCAGTACTTC.

The chain has TRBV2 and TRBJ1-1; maybe TRBD1 (5 bases). V lost 2 bases, J lost 4 bases, and 14 bases lay in between. Germline lookup yields CDR1 SNHLY and CDR2 FYNNEI. The CDR3 runs 15 residues. The CDR3 DNA is TGTGCCAGCAGTGAAAGAAGCAGGGTCAGCACTGAAGCTTTCTTT. Protein product: CASSERSRVSTEAFF.

V gene TRBV7-8 combines with J gene TRBJ2-7; 7 positions match TRBD2. The trim removed 5 bases at V and 3 bases at J, leaving 7 bases unmatched. CDR1 is SGHVS and CDR2 is FQNEAQ in the germline V gene. The CDR3 has 14 amino acids. DNA of the CDR3: TGTGCCAGCAGCCCACGGGAGGCGGACTACGAGCAGTACTTC. Its translation is CASSPREADYEQYF.

The gene calls are TRBV6-5 and TRBJ2-7; D perhaps matches TRBD1 (5 bases). The germline V and J ends were trimmed by 4 bases and 1 base, with 14 bases remaining between them. Germline loops: CDR1 MNHEY, CDR2 SVGAGI. The CDR3 covers 15 residues. CDR3 residues: CASSSSREWSYEQYF. CDR3 DNA: TGTGCCAGCAGTTCATCCAGGGAATGGTCCTACGAGCAGTACTTC.

Concerning this clone: This same CDR3 is encoded by further DNA sequences in the sample. The chain employs TRBV2 and TRBJ2-5, with D uncertain. Per the germline V gene, CDR1 is SNHLY and CDR2 is FYNNEI. V was cut by 5 bases and J by 2 bases, with 3 bases left in between. This CDR3 region has 11 residues. The CDR3 DNA reads TGTGCCAGCAGTTATCAAGAGACCCAGTACTTC. Protein sequence: CASSYQETQYF.

In the case of this clone: Additional DNA sequences in this sample encode the identical CDR3. The rearrangement uses TRBV18 and TRBJ2-7; D is perhaps TRBD1 (6 bases). Trimming stripped 3 bases from V and 1 base from J, with 7 bases between. This CDR3 contains 13 residues. CDR1 KGHSH and CDR2 LQKENI come from the germline V gene. CDR3 DNA sequence: TGTGCCAGCTCACCCGACAGGTCCTACGAGCAGTACTTC. Translation: CASSPDRSYEQYF.